Each of the 27 T cell receptor beta chains below was sequenced from the same sample in a study of T cells after posttransplantation cyclophosphamide. Treatment was busulfan-fludarabine conditioning, a marrow graft, and cyclophosphamide on days +3 and +4. Assay: immunoSEQ multiplex PCR; the TCRdb copy retains only in-frame clones and omits some. The sample presents 6,000 to 9,500 clones, none singletons. Sample: PBMCs, taken after allogeneic stem cell transplant with posttransplant cyclophosphamide. The receptors were sampled from a young adult male patient who received an allogeneic stem cell transplant from an unrelated donor, was CMV-positive, and had acute and chronic GVHD. The T cells may partly be graft donor cells.

By share, this clone counts as medium-sized (0.01 to 0.1%). This chain uses TRBV4-1 with TRBJ1-1, with TRBD1 matching 8 bases. The CDR3 length is 13 residues. The junction had 5 bases not matched to a gene; V was cut back by 4 bases and J by 7 bases. Germline CDR1 is MGHRA and CDR2 is YSYEKL. CDR3 bases: TGCGCCAGCAGCCCAGGGACAGGACTTGAAGCTTTCTTT. Protein: CASSPGTGLEAFF.

This clone showed up many times. The chain is built from TRBV6-4 and TRBJ1-2; D is unclear. V was shortened by 0 bases and J by 14 bases, with 4 bases between the two germline ends. The CDR3 sequence is 9 residues long. Looked up from germline, CDR1 is MRHNA and CDR2 is SNTAGT. CDR3 loop: CASSDSSTF. CDR3 DNA: TGTGCCAGCAGTGACTCGAGTACCTTC.

This clone came up many times. The J gene is TRBJ2-3, the V gene TRBV5-1; possibly TRBD1 for D (6 bases). This CDR3 contains 16 residues. V was pared by 0 bases and J by 2 bases, with 13 bases between. Germline assignment: CDR1 SGHRS and CDR2 YFSETQ. The CDR3: CASSLGLDSSTDTQYF. CDR3 DNA: TGCGCCAGCAGCTTGGGCTTGGACAGTTCCACAGATACGCAGTATTTT.

This clone showed up many times. This chain connects TRBV2 to TRBJ2-5, with D possibly TRBD2 on 7 matching bases. This CDR3 has 14 amino acids. V was pared by 0 bases and J by 4 bases, with 9 bases between. Germline V gives CDR1 SNHLY, CDR2 FYNNEI. CDR3 DNA sequence: TGTGCCAGCAGTGAAGCGGGAGGGGGAGAGACCCAGTACTTC. It codes for CASSEAGGGETQYF.

This clone ranks as medium-sized (0.01 to 0.1%). The chain couples TRBV5-4 to TRBJ1-1, with D perhaps matching TRBD1 (5 bases). This CDR3 region has 17 residues. The ends were cut back, 4 bases at V and 4 bases at J, with 23 bases in the middle. CDR1 is SGHNT, CDR2 YYREEE, per germline (reference sequence). The DNA of the CDR3 is TGTGCCAGCAGCGACACGGGAGTCGGGACCCTGGGCACTGAAGCTTTCTTT. Amino acids: CASSDTGVGTLGTEAFF.

This clone has ten or more counts. The chain has TRBV13 and TRBJ2-1; 10 bases agree with TRBD1. CDR3 length equals 14 residues. V was pared by 9 bases and J by 0 bases, with 2 bases of the junction left unmatched. The V gene's germline CDR1 is PRHDT and CDR2 FYEKMQ (reference sequence). CDR3 DNA sequence: TGTGCCAGTGGGACAGGGGACTCCTACAATGAGCAGTTCTTC. The encoded protein is CASGTGDSYNEQFF. The full variable domain, with the rest looked up from reference TRBV13 and TRBJ2-1, is AAGVIQSPRHLIKEKRETATLKCYPIPRHDTVYWYQQGPGQDPQFLISFYEKMQSDKGSIPDRFSAQQFSDYHSELNMSSLELGDSALYFCASGTGDSYNEQFFGPGTRLTVL.

This clone was seen repeatedly, ten times or more. This CDR3 is also generated by other DNA sequences in the sample. V is TRBV7-8 and J is TRBJ2-7; D perhaps matches TRBD1 (5 bases). The CDR3 has 13 residues. The V gene's germline CDR1 is SGHVS and CDR2 FQNEAQ. The V gene lost 6 bases and the J gene lost 7 bases, with 16 bases spanning the gap. The CDR3 is CASSLGQHYEQYV. CDR3 nucleotides: TGTGCCAGCAGTCTAGGACAACACTATGAGCAGTACGTC.

This clone was observed a handful of times. The J gene is TRBJ1-2, the V gene TRBV29-1, with D uncertain. CDR3 length equals 12 residues. Germline V lookup: CDR1 SQVTM, CDR2 ANQGSEA. With 4 bases removed from V and 3 bases from J, the gap between germline ends came to 9 bases. The CDR3: CSVGQTDYGYTF. The DNA of the CDR3 is TGCAGCGTTGGGCAGACTGACTATGGCTACACCTTC.

This clone was counted ten times or more. The chain couples TRBV10-2 to TRBJ2-5; 15 bases align to TRBD2. This CDR3 region has 16 residues. Germline V gives CDR1 WSHSY, CDR2 SAAADI. Trimming at V came to 7 bases and at J to 2 bases, leaving 5 bases not matched to a gene. The CDR3 loop reads CASTRGLAGGQETQYF. CDR3 DNA: TGCGCCAGCACCAGAGGACTAGCGGGGGGGCAAGAGACCCAGTACTTC.

This clone was found many times. The chain carries TRBV2 and TRBJ2-2, with TRBD1 identical over 9 bases. Unmatched junction bases numbered 7, after V lost 5 bases and J lost 0 bases. The CDR3 has 17 residues. Germline loops: CDR1 SNHLY, CDR2 FYNNEI. CDR3: CASSPHRTGANTGELFF. CDR3 bases: TGTGCCAGCAGTCCTCATAGGACAGGGGCGAACACCGGGGAGCTGTTTTTT.

This clone occurred many times. The chain combines TRBV29-1 with TRBJ1-5; 7 positions agree with TRBD1. The CDR3 sequence is 15 residues long. The germline CDR1 and CDR2 sequences are SQVTM and ANQGSEA. J was trimmed by 0 bases and V by 6 bases; bases with no gene match: 8. Here the CDR3 DNA reads TGCAGCGTAGGAGACAGGGTTTATAGCAATCAGCCCCAGCATTTT. It encodes CSVGDRVYSNQPQHF. Using reference TRBV29-1 and TRBJ1-5 for the parts outside the CDR3, the full variable domain is SAVISQKPSRDICQRGTSLTIQCQVDSQVTMMFWYRQQPGQSLTLIATANQGSEATYESGFVIDKFPISRPNLTFSTLTVSNMSPEDSSIYLCSVGDRVYSNQPQHFGDGTRLSIL.

This clone was observed many times. This chain connects TRBV5-6 to TRBJ2-2, with 9 bases identical to TRBD1. This CDR3 region has 16 residues. Germline values: CDR1 SGHDT, CDR2 YYEEEE. The V and J ends lost 4 bases and 0 bases, in that order; junction bases with no gene match: 4. The CDR3 DNA reads TGTGCCAGCAGCCCAAGACAGGGGGCGAACACCGGGGAGCTGTTTTTT. Protein sequence: CASSPRQGANTGELFF.

This clone was observed at least ten times. This sequence joins TRBV5-4 and TRBJ2-7; no clear D gene. The CDR3 spans 16 residues. Germline values: CDR1 SGHNT, CDR2 YYREEE (reference sequence). Trimming stripped 4 bases from V and 3 bases from J, with 20 bases between. CDR3 amino acids: CASSQAPTDASYEQYF. CDR3 nucleotides: TGTGCCAGCAGCCAAGCCCCTACAGACGCAAGCTACGAGCAGTACTTC.

This clone was observed at least ten times. V is TRBV30 and J is TRBJ2-4, with D possibly TRBD1 on 6 matching bases. CDR1 and CDR2 from the germline V gene are GTSNPN and SVGIG (reference sequence). CDR3 size: 14 residues. Trimming left V 0 bases short and J 9 bases short, with 15 bases between. The CDR3 loop reads CAWSVGGQGVIQYF. The CDR3 DNA follows: TGTGCCTGGAGTGTAGGGGGTCAGGGCGTCATTCAGTACTTC.

At least ten counts were recorded for this clone. The J gene is TRBJ2-7, the V gene TRBV27; 8 bases align to TRBD2. V was clipped by 6 bases and J by 2 bases; unmatched bases: 12. The germline CDR1 and CDR2 sequences are MNHEY and SMNVEV (reference sequence). The CDR3 is made up of 16 amino acids. CDR3 sequence (DNA): TGTGCCAGCAGGCCAGACGGGGGGGGGCCCCCCTACGAGCAGTACGTC. Translated, it gives CASRPDGGGPPYEQYV.

This clone was picked up many times. The rearrangement links TRBV5-5 to TRBJ2-2; D is ambiguous. The V and J ends lost 0 bases and 2 bases respectively, with 8 bases between them. This CDR3 has 15 residues. The germline V gene has CDR1 SGHKS and CDR2 YYEKEE (reference sequence). The CDR3 DNA sequence: TGTGCCAGCAGCTTGGCGGCAGGCAACACCGGGGAGCTGTTTTTT. Translated, it gives CASSLAAGNTGELFF.

In its sample, this clone was seen many times. The rearrangement links TRBV7-2 to TRBJ2-1; 8 positions match TRBD2. V lost 9 bases to trimming and J lost 4 bases; unmatched junction nucleotides: 8. Germline V gene data show CDR1 as SGHTA and CDR2 as FQGNSA. The CDR3 contains 14 residues. Here the CDR3 reads CASGVAGYYNEQFF. The CDR3 bases are TGTGCCAGTGGGGTAGCGGGGTATTACAATGAGCAGTTCTTC.

This clone was recorded at least ten times. V and J are TRBV25-1 and TRBJ2-2; D is uncertain. The CDR3 length is 11 residues. Per the germline V gene, CDR1 is MGHDK and CDR2 is SYGVNS. V was shortened by 1 base and J by 9 bases, with 3 bases between the two germline ends. CDR3 region: CASSELRELFF. In DNA form, the CDR3 reads TGTGCCAGCAGTGAATTAAGGGAGCTGTTTTTT.

There are many counts of this clone. CDR3 protein: CASSPGGGVAGVFF. The DNA for the CDR3 is TGCGCCAGCAGCCCGGGCGGTGGGGTAGCGGGGGTTTTCTTC. V is TRBV5-1 and J is TRBJ2-1, with 9 bases matching TRBD2. Germline V CDR1 and CDR2: SGHRS, YFSETQ. The CDR3 contains 14 residues. V shed 4 bases and J 16 bases; nucleotides not matched to a gene: 15. The whole variable domain, remainder taken from reference TRBV5-1 and TRBJ2-1, is KAGVTQTPRYLIKTRGQQVTLSCSPISGHRSVSWYQQTPGQGLQFLFEYFSETQRNKGNFPGRFSGRQFSNSRSEMNVSTLELGDSALYLCASSPGGGVAGVFFGPGTRLTVL.

This clone was seen repeatedly, ten times or more. A clone one base away is much larger, so this may be a read error. J is TRBJ1-1 and V is TRBV19, with 7 positions matching TRBD1. The CDR3 loop spans 14 amino acids. V shed 5 bases, J shed 5 bases, and the junction held 8 bases outside the gene matches. Germline CDR1 LNHDA, CDR2 SQIVND (reference sequence). The CDR3: CASSATGRGTEAFF. In DNA form, the CDR3 reads TGTGCCAGTAGTGCGACAGGGAGAGGGACTGAAGCTTTCTTT.

This clone appeared many times. This chain joins TRBV6-6 and TRBJ1-2; D is perhaps TRBD1 (5 bases). This CDR3 is 14 amino acids long. Germline CDR1 is MNHNY and CDR2 is SVGAGI (reference sequence). The V end was cut by 3 bases, the J end by 3 bases, with 11 bases between. CDR3 sequence (DNA): TGTGCCAGCAGTTATCTCAGGGAAGACTATGGCTACACCTTC. Its protein product is CASSYLREDYGYTF.

This clone appeared many times. The gene calls are TRBV5-4 and TRBJ2-1; a weak D match, TRBD1 (5 bases). Trimming shortened V by 6 bases and J by 2 bases, and 12 bases separated the two germline ends. The CDR3 spans 14 residues. Germline-derived CDR1 and CDR2 are SGHNT and YYREEE (reference sequence). The CDR3 here is CASKATVAYNEQFF. In nucleotides, the CDR3 is TGTGCCAGCAAGGCGACAGTAGCCTACAATGAGCAGTTCTTC.

Ten or more counts support this clone. This chain joins TRBV7-9 and TRBJ1-2; D unresolved. The length of the CDR3 is 14 residues. The V gene lost 2 bases and the J gene lost 3 bases, with 10 bases spanning the gap. The germline V gene encodes CDR1 SEHNR and CDR2 FQNEAQ (reference sequence). The CDR3 nucleotides are TGTGCCAGCAGCTTAAACAGAGAAGACTATGGCTACACCTTC. Its translation is CASSLNREDYGYTF.

This clone has ten or more counts. The chain has TRBV2 and TRBJ2-2; tentatively, D is TRBD1 (5 bases). V dropped 5 bases and J dropped 6 bases, with 10 bases sitting between them. Germline V lookup: CDR1 SNHLY, CDR2 FYNNEI. The CDR3 is made up of 13 amino acids. CDR3 bases: TGTGCCAGCAGTCGACAGTTGCCCGGGGAGCTGTTTTTT. It translates to CASSRQLPGELFF.

At least ten counts were recorded for this clone. The rearrangement links TRBV6-5 to TRBJ1-2; TRBD1 matches at 11 bases. The CDR3 spans 15 residues. Germline V gene data show CDR1 as MNHEY and CDR2 as SVGAGI. The trim removed 7 bases at V and 4 bases at J, leaving 8 bases unmatched. CDR3 residues: CASTLGTGGSYGYTF. In DNA, the CDR3 is TGTGCCAGCACACTAGGGACAGGGGGGTCCTATGGCTACACCTTC.

This clone was counted ten times or more. This chain connects TRBV5-4 to TRBJ2-5; 7 nucleotides line up with TRBD1. The CDR3 runs 14 residues. Germline assignment: CDR1 SGHNT and CDR2 YYREEE (reference sequence). Losses at the gene ends were 4 bases for V and 2 bases for J; bases not matched to a gene: 5. The CDR3 DNA reads as TGTGCCAGCAGCCCGGGACAGCCGCAAGAGACCCAGTACTTC. Residues: CASSPGQPQETQYF.

In its sample, this clone was seen many times. The rearrangement uses TRBV19 and TRBJ1-1; 8 positions match TRBD1. V was pared by 4 bases and J by 6 bases, with 10 bases of the junction left unmatched. In germline, CDR1 is LNHDA, CDR2 SQIVND (reference sequence). The CDR3 contains 15 residues. The chain's CDR3 is CASSRLPGQVAEAFF. For the CDR3, the DNA is TGTGCCAGTAGTAGGTTGCCGGGACAGGTGGCTGAAGCTTTCTTT.